This TCR beta chain derives from a study of post-analysis software for immune sequencing data. General study findings and limits: Patients used four to six TRBV segments, including TRBV5-6, TRBV5-1 and TRBV20-1, more often than controls.

V lost 1 base and J lost 5, with 11 bases in between. There are 14 residues in the CDR3. Germline V gives CDR1 LNHNV, CDR2 YYDKDF (reference sequence). In regard to this clonotype: Its cognate antigen is unknown.

Libraries were made from TCR beta cDNA, and they carried unique molecular identifiers. From the PCR reads, TCRdb called clonotypes with MiXCR, one entry per CDR3 protein. The data contain about 200,000 distinct CDR3 sequences, roughly 28% of them singletons. The sequencing sample was made of blood. This TCR was sampled from a girl aged 2-17 years with multiple sclerosis. The V and J genes are TRBV15 and TRBJ1-1; no reliable D call. Here the CDR3 DNA reads TGTGCCACCAGCAGAGGATGGTGGGTGACTGAAGCTTTCTTT. Translating it yields CATSRGWWVTEAFF.